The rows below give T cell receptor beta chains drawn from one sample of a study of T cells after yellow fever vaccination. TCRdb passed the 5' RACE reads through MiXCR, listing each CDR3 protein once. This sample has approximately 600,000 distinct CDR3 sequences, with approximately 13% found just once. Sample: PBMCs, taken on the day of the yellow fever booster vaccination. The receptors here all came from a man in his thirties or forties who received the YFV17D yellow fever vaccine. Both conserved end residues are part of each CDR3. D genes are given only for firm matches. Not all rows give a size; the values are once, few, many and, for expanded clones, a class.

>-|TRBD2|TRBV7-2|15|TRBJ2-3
TGTGCCAGCAGCTTAGTAGCGGGAGGGCCAGATACGCAGTATTTT
CASSLVAGGPDTQYF
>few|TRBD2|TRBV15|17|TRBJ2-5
TGTGCCACCAGCAGAGGACTAGCGGGAGTAGGTCAAGAGACCCAGTACTTC
CATSRGLAGVGQETQYF
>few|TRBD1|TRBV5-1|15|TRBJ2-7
TGCGCCAGCAGCCCTGGACAGGAAGGATTCCACGAGCAGTACTTC
CASSPGQEGFHEQYF
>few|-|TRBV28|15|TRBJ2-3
TGTGCCAGCATTGACCCACTAGGAAGCACAGATACGCAGTATTTT
CASIDPLGSTDTQYF
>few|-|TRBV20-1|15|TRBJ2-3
TGCAGTGCTAGAGATCAGACTAAAGGGGTGGATACGCAGTATTTT
CSARDQTKGVDTQYF
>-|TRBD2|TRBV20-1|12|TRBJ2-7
TGCAGTGCTACTAGCGGGACCTACGAGCAGTACTTC
CSATSGTYEQYF
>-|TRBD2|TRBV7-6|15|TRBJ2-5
TGTGCCAGCAGCTACCTCCTAGCGGGAGAAGAGACCCAGTACTTC
CASSYLLAGEETQYF
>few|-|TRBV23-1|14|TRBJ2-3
TGCGCCAGCAGTCGACACCATTTCCCAGATACGCAGTATTTT
CASSRHHFPDTQYF
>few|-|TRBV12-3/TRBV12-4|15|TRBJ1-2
TGTGCCAGCAATCTCCCGCCAGGCAGATACTATGGCTACACCTTC
CASNLPPGRYYGYTF
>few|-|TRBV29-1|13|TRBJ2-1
TGCAGCGTGGGAAACTTTAGGGGTAATGAGCAGTTCTTC
CSVGNFRGNEQFF
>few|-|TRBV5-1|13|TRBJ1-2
TGCGCCAGCAGCTTGGACGAGAACTATGGCTACACCTTC
CASSLDENYGYTF
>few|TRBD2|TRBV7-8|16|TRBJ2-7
TGTGCCAGCAGCTTCCGCCGGGAGGGCTTAACCTACGAGCAGTACTTC
CASSFRREGLTYEQYF
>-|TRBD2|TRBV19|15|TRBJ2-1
TGTGCCAGTAGCAATCAGGGACTAGCGGGCGGCGAGCAGTTCTTC
CASSNQGLAGGEQFF
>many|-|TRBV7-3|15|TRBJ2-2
TGTGCCAGCAGCTTAATTGGGGTCAGCACCGGGGAGCTGTTTTTT
CASSLIGVSTGELFF
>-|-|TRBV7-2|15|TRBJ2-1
TGTGCCAGCCTCCCCACCAGGAGCTCCTACAATGAGCAGTTCTTC
CASLPTRSSYNEQFF
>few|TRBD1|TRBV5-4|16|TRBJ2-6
TGTGCCAGCAGAGGGACAGGGGGTGCTGGGGCCAACGTCCTGACTTTC
CASRGTGGAGANVLTF
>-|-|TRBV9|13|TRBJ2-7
TGTGCCAGCAGCGAAGGTGTTGGGGGCGAGCAGTACTTC
CASSEGVGGEQYF
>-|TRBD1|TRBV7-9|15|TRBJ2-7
TGTGCCAGCAGCTTAGGGTGGGACAGGACCTACGAGCAGTACTTC
CASSLGWDRTYEQYF
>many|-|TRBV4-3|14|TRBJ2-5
TGCGCCAGCAGCCAAGATCAGGGTGGGAAGACCCAGTACTTC
CASSQDQGGKTQYF
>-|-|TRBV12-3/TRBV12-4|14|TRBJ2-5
TGTGCCAGCAGCCGCCGGCCCCTGGAGGAGACCCAGTACTTC
CASSRRPLEETQYF
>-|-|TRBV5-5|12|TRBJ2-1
TGTGCCAGCAGCTTTGGGTTGGGTCCGCAGTTCTTC
CASSFGLGPQFF
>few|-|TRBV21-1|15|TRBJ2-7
TGTGCCAGCAGCAAAGTAGGACAGGGGTTCCACGAGCAGTACTTC
CASSKVGQGFHEQYF
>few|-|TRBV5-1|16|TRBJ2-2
TGCGCCAGCAGCTTGGTGGGGAACCCGAACACCGGGGAGCTGTTTTTT
CASSLVGNPNTGELFF
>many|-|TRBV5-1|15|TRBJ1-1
TGCGCCAGCAGCCACGGACAGCTGATGAACACTGAAGCTTTCTTT
CASSHGQLMNTEAFF
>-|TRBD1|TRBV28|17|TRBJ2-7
TGTGCCAGCAGTTTAGGGGCTTTGGGACAGGGGAATTACGAGCAGTACTTC
CASSLGALGQGNYEQYF
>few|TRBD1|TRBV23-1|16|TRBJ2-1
TGCGCCAGCAGTCGCCCGACAGGGGGCCCCTACAATGAGCAGTTCTTC
CASSRPTGGPYNEQFF
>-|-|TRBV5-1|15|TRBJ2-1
TGCGCCAGCAGAACACTTTCGAGCTCCTACAATGAGCAGTTCTTC
CASRTLSSSYNEQFF
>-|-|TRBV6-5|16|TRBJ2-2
TGTGCCAGCAGTTACTCTGGACACCTGAACACCGGGGAGCTGTTTTTT
CASSYSGHLNTGELFF
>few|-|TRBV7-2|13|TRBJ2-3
TGTGCCAGCAGCTTCTTCGGCACAGATACGCAGTATTTT
CASSFFGTDTQYF
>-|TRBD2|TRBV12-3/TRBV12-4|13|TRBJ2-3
TGTGCCAGCCTTAGCGGGAGGACAGATACGCAGTATTTT
CASLSGRTDTQYF
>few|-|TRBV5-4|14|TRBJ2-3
TGTGCCAGCGCGTTTGGCCCGGGTGGAGATACGCAGTATTTT
CASAFGPGGDTQYF
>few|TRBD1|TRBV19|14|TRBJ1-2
TGTGCCAGTAGTGCTCGACAGGGCGCCTCAGGCTACACCTTC
CASSARQGASGYTF
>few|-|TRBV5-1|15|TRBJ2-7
TGCGCCAGCAGTATTTATATCGGGGAACCCTACGAGCAGTACTTC
CASSIYIGEPYEQYF
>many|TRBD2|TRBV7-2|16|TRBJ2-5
TGTGCCAGCAGCTCTTCTCTAGCGGGGGCTAAAGAGACCCAGTACTTC
CASSSSLAGAKETQYF
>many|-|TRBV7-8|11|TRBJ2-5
TGTGCCAGCAGCGAACGGGGGACCCAGTACTTC
CASSERGTQYF
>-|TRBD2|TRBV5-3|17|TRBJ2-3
TGTGCCAGAACCCCGGAAGGAAGCGGGACGGTGAGATATACGCAGTATTTT
CARTPEGSGTVRYTQYF
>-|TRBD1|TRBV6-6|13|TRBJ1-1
TGTGCCAGCATACAGGGGGGCGGCACTGAAGCTTTCTTT
CASIQGGGTEAFF